These T cell receptor beta chains were read from a single sample in a study of T cell responses to AZD1222 COVID-19 vaccine. This table comes from immunoSEQ multiplex PCR, and its TCRdb copy is limited to in-frame clones, with some not included. The data hold roughly 130,000 clones, with 92% observed a single time. This specimen consisted of peripheral blood, obtained on day 0 of AZD1222 vaccination. These receptors were taken from an adult in good health. Each CDR3 is given without its conserved first and last residue. D genes are given only for firm matches.

>-|TRBV5-1
ASSLDSRAREGYT
>-|TRBV11-2
ASSISYEQY
>-|TRBV3-1/TRBV3-2
ASSQDPGWDSPLH
>-|TRBV7-8
ASSLSRRDTQY
>TRBD1|TRBV6-8
AFSRTGGNTIY
>TRBD1|TRBV6-2/TRBV6-3
ASSSRADRPYGYT
>-|TRBV16
ASSQFRDTIY
>-|TRBV2
ASSGTHSPQPQH
>-|TRBV30
AWSVVGTSPLH
>TRBD2|TRBV6-4
ASSPAASGGADEQF
>-|TRBV6-5
ASSSSSRAVNEKLF
>-|TRBV7-2
ASSLKLGGGGSPLH
>TRBD1|TRBV7-3
ASSGPGQITEAF
>-|TRBV7-2
ASSSQGRVGYT
>-|TRBV20-1
SKWENTEAF
>-|TRBV2
ASSGRTAYGYT
>-|TRBV24-1
ATSRPGRVCYEQY
>TRBD1|TRBV5-1
ASAGQEGTEAF
>-|TRBV2
ASTRAVRGSPLH
>-|TRBV21-1
ASRIPGQHSGANVLT
>TRBD1|TRBV10-3
AISMGQGGTGELF
>-|TRBV5-1
ASSYREEQY
>-|TRBV7-9
ASSLAGQYGYT
>TRBD1|TRBV5-8
ASSRDRAYEQY
>TRBD1|TRBV10-2
ASSPPAGTGQETQY
>-|TRBV7-2
ASSLGSASTNQPQH
>-|TRBV4-3
ASSRSGDLEDDTQY
>TRBD1|TRBV3-1/TRBV3-2
ASSRIRQGRGDYGYT
>TRBD1|TRBV19
ASTPSGDRGETQY
>-|TRBV12-3/TRBV12-4
ASSFGGLQPQH
>-|TRBV7-3
ASSQPGETQY
>-|TRBV9
ASSVRAGVGYT
>-|TRBV3-1/TRBV3-2
ASSPGPSTDTQY
>-|TRBV20-1
SASPGELDTGELF
>TRBD1|TRBV5-1
ASSLGTGGNTIY
>-|TRBV3-1/TRBV3-2
ASSPGHSGNTIY